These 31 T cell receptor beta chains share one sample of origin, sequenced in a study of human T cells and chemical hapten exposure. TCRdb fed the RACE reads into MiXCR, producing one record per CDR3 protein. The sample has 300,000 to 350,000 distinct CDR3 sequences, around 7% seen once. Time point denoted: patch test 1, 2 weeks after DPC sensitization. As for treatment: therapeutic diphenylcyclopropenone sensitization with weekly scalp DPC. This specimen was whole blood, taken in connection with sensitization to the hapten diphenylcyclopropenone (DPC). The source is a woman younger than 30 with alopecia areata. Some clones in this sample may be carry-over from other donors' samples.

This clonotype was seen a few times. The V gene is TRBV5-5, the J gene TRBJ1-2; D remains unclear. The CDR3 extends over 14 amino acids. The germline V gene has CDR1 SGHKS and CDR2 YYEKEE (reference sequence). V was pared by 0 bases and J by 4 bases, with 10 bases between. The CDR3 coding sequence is TGTGCCAGCAGCTTGGATCCGAGGCCCTATGGCTACACCTTC. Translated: CASSLDPRPYGYTF. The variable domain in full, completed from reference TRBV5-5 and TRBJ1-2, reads DAGVTQSPTHLIKTRGQQVTLRCSPISGHKSVSWYQQVLGQGPQFIFQYYEKEERGRGNFPDRFSARQFPNYSSELNVNALLLGDSALYLCASSLDPRPYGYTFGSGTRLTVV.

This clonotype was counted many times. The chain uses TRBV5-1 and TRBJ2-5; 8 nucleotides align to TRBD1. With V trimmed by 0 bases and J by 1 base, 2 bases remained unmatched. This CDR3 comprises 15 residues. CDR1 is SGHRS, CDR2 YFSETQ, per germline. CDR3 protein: CASSLGTGGQETQYF. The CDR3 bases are TGCGCCAGCAGCTTGGGAACAGGGGGCCAAGAGACCCAGTACTTC.

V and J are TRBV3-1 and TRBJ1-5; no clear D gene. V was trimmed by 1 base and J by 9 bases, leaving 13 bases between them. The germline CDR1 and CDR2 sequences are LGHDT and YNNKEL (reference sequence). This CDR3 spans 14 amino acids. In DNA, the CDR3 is TGTGCCAGCAGCCAAGGCCACGGGCCAGGGCCCCAGCATTTT. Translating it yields CASSQGHGPGPQHF.

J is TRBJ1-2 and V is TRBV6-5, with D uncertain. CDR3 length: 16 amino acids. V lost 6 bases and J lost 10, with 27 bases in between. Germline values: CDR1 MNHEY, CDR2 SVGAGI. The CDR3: CASSIRDAGPMRNYTF. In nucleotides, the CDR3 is TGTGCCAGCAGCATACGGGATGCGGGCCCAATGAGGAACTACACCTTC.

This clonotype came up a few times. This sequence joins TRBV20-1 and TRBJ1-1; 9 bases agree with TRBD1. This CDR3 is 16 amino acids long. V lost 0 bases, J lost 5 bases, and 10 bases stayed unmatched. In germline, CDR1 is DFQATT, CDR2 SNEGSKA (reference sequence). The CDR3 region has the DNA TGCAGTGCTAGAGACTCTCCGGGACAGGGATTTACTGAAGCTTTCTTT. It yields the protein CSARDSPGQGFTEAFF.

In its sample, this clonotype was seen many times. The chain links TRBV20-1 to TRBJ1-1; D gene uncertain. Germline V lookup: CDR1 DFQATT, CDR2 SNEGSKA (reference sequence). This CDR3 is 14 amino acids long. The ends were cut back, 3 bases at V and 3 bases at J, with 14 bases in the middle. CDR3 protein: CSARTGQEYTEAFF. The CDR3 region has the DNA TGCAGTGCTAGGACCGGGCAGGAGTACACTGAAGCTTTCTTT.

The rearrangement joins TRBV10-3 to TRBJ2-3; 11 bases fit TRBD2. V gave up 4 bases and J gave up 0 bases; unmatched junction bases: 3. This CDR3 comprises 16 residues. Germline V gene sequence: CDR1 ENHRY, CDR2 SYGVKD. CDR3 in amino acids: CAISGTSGSSTDTQYF. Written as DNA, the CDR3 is TGTGCCATCAGTGGGACTAGCGGGTCTAGCACAGATACGCAGTATTTT.

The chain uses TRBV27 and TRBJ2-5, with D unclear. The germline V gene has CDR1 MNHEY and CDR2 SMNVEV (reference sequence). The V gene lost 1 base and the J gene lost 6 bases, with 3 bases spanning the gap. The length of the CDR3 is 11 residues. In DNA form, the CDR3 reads TGTGCCAGCAGTTTATTAAAGACCCAGTACTTC. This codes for CASSLLKTQYF.

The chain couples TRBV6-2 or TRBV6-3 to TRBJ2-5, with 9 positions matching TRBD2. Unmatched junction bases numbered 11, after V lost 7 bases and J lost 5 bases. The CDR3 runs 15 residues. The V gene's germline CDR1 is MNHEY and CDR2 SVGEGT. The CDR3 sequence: CASTRAGGLVETQYF. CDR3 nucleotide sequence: TGTGCCAGCACTCGAGCGGGGGGCCTGGTGGAGACCCAGTACTTC.

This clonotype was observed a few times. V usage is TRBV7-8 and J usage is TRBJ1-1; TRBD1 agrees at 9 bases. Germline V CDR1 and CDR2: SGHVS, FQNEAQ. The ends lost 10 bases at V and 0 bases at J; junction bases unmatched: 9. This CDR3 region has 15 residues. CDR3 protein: CATESHRGLNTEAFF. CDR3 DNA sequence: TGTGCCACCGAGAGCCACAGGGGGCTGAACACTGAAGCTTTCTTT.

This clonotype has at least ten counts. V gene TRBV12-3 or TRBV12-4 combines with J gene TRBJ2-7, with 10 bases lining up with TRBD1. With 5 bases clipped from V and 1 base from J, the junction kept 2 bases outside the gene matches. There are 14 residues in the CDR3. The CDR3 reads CASSPGQGSYEQYF. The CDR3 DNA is TGTGCCAGCAGTCCGGGACAGGGGTCCTACGAGCAGTACTTC.

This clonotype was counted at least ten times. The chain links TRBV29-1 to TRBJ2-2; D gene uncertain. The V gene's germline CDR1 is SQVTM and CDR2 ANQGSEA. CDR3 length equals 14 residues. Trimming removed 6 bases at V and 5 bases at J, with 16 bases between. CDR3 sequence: CSVNGVGDTGELFF. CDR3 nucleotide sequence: TGCAGCGTGAACGGCGTTGGGGATACCGGGGAGCTGTTTTTT.

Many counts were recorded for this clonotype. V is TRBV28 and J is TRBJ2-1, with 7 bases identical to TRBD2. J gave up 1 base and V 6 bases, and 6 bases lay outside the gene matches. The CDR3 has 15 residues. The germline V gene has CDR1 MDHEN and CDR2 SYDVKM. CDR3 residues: CASRLRGTSYNEQFF. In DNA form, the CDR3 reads TGTGCCAGCAGGTTGCGGGGGACTTCCTACAATGAGCAGTTCTTC.

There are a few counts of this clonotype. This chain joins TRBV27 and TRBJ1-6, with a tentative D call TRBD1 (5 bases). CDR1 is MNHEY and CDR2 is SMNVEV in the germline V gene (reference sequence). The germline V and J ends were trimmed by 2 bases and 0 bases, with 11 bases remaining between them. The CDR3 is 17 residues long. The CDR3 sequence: CASSLHPGGSYNSPLHF. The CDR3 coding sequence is TGTGCCAGCAGTTTACACCCTGGGGGCTCCTATAATTCACCCCTCCACTTT.

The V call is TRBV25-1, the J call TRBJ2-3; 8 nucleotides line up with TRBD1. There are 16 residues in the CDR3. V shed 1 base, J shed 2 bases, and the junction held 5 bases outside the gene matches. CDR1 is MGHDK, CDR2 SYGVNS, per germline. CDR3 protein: CASSELDREITDTQYF. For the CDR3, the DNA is TGTGCCAGCAGTGAATTGGACAGGGAAATCACAGATACGCAGTATTTT.

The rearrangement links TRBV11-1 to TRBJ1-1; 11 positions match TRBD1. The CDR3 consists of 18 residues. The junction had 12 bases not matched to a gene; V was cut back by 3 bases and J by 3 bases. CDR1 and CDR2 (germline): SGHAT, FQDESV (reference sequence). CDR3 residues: CASSFLFGQGAGDTEAFF. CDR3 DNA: TGTGCCAGCAGCTTCTTATTTGGACAGGGGGCAGGGGACACTGAAGCTTTCTTT. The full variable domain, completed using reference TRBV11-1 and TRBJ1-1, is EAEVAQSPRYKITEKSQAVAFWCDPISGHATLYWYRQILGQGPELLVQFQDESVVDDSQLPKDRFSAERLKGVDSTLKIQPAELGDSAMYLCASSFLFGQGAGDTEAFFGQGTRLTVV.

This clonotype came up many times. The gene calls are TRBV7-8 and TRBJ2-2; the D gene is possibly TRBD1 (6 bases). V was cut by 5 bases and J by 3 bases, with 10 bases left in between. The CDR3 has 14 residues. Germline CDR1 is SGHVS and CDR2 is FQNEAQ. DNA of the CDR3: TGTGCCAGCAGCCCTACAGGGTACACCGGGGAGCTGTTTTTT. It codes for CASSPTGYTGELFF.

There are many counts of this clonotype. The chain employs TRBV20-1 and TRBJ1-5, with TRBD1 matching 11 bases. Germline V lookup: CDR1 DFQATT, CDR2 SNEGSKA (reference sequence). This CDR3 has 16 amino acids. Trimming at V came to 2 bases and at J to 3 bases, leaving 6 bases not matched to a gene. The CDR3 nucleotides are TGCAGTGCTAGACGGACAGGGGGCGCAGACAATCAGCCCCAGCATTTT. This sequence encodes CSARRTGGADNQPQHF.

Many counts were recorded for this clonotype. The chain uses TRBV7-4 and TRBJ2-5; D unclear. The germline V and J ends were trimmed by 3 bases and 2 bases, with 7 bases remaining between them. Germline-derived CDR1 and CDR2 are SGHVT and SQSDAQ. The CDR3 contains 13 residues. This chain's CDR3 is CASSFSLQETQYF. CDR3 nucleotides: TGTGCCAGCAGCTTCTCTCTTCAAGAGACCCAGTACTTC.

The CDR3 here is CASSLAATSSYNEQFF. The CDR3 DNA is TGTGCCAGCAGCTTAGCGGCTACTAGCTCTTACAATGAGCAGTTCTTC. The chain employs TRBV7-2 and TRBJ2-1, with D maybe TRBD2 (6 bases). This CDR3 is 16 amino acids long. Germline loops: CDR1 SGHTA, CDR2 FQGNSA. The V gene lost 0 bases and the J gene lost 4 bases, with 13 bases spanning the gap. Based on the CDR3 plus reference TRBV7-2 and TRBJ2-1, the full variable domain is GAGVSQSPSNKVTEKGKDVELRCDPISGHTALYWYRQSLGQGLEFLIYFQGNSAPDKSGLPSDRFSAERTGGSVSTLTIQRTQQEDSAVYLCASSLAATSSYNEQFFGPGTRLTVL.

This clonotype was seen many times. The CDR3 here is CSARTSGTDTQYF. Written as DNA, the CDR3 is TGCAGTGCCCGGACTAGCGGTACAGATACGCAGTATTTT. J is TRBJ2-3 and V is TRBV20-1, with TRBD2 matching 10 bases. The germline V gene has CDR1 DFQATT and CDR2 SNEGSKA (reference sequence). The CDR3 sequence is 13 residues long. V lost 6 bases and J lost 3; bases outside the gene matches: 3.

The CDR3: CASSRQGTGVETQYF. The CDR3 DNA reads as TGTGCCAGCAGCCGCCAGGGGACAGGGGTAGAGACCCAGTACTTC. The V call is TRBV27, the J call TRBJ2-5, with TRBD1 matching over 10 bases. The CDR3 runs 15 residues. The V and J ends lost 6 bases and 4 bases, in that order; junction bases with no gene match: 8. Looked up from germline, CDR1 is MNHEY and CDR2 is SMNVEV (reference sequence).

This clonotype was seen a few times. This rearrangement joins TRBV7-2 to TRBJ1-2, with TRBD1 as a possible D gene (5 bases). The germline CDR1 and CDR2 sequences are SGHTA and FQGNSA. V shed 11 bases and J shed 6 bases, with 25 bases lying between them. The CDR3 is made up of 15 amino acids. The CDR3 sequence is CAGIDSGTVRNGYTF. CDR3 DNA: TGTGCCGGAATTGATTCAGGGACTGTTCGTAATGGCTACACCTTC. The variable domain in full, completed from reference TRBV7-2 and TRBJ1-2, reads GAGVSQSPSNKVTEKGKDVELRCDPISGHTALYWYRQSLGQGLEFLIYFQGNSAPDKSGLPSDRFSAERTGGSVSTLTIQRTQQEDSAVYLCAGIDSGTVRNGYTFGSGTRLTVV.

CDR3 region: CASGGQGIRGELFF. As DNA, the CDR3 is TGTGCCAGCGGCGGACAGGGAATCCGCGGGGAGCTGTTTTTT. The V gene is TRBV25-1, the J gene TRBJ2-2; 8 bases line up with TRBD1. Germline V CDR1 and CDR2: MGHDK, SYGVNS. V was clipped by 8 bases and J by 7 bases; unmatched bases: 9. This CDR3 spans 14 amino acids.

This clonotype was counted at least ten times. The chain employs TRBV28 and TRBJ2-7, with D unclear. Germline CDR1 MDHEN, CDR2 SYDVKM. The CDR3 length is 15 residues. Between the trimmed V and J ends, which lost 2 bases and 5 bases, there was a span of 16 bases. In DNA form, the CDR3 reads TGTGCCAGCAGTTTACCCCGCAACTCCCGGGACGAGCAGTACTTC. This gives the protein CASSLPRNSRDEQYF.

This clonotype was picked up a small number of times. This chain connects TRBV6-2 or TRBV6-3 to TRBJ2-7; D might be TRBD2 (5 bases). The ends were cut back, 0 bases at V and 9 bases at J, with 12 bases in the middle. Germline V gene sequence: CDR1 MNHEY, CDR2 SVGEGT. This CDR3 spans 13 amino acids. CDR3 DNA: TGTGCCAGCAGTTACTCGAGGGTAGAGTGGCAGTACTTC. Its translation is CASSYSRVEWQYF.

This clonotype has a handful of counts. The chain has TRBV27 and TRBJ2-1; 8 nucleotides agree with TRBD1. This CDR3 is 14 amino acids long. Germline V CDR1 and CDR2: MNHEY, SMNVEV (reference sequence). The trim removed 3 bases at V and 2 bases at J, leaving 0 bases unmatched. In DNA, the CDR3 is TGTGCCAGCAGTTTGGGACAGGCCTACAATGAGCAGTTCTTC. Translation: CASSLGQAYNEQFF.

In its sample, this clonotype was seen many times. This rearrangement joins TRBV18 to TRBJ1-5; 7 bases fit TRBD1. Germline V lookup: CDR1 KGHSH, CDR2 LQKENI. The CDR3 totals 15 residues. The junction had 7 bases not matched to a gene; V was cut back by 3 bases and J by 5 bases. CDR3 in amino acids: CASSPGQAFYQPQHF. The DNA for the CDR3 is TGTGCCAGCTCACCCGGACAGGCGTTTTATCAGCCCCAGCATTTT.

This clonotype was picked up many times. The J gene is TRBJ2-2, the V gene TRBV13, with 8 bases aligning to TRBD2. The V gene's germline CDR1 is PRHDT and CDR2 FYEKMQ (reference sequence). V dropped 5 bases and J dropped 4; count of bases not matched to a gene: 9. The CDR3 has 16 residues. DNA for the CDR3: TGTGCCAGCAGCCCCCTCGAGGCGGGGGGCACCGGGGAGCTGTTTTTT. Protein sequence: CASSPLEAGGTGELFF.

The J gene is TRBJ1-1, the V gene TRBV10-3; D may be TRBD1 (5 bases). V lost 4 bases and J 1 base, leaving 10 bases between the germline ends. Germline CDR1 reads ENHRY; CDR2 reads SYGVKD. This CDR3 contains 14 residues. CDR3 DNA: TGTGCCATCAGTGTGGACATTGAGAACACTGAAGCTTTCTTT. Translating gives CAISVDIENTEAFF.

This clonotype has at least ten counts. CDR3 nucleotides: TGTGCCAGCAGTGGGGACAGGGACCACAATGAGCAGTTCTTC. This codes for CASSGDRDHNEQFF. The V and J genes are TRBV6-4 and TRBJ2-1; TRBD1 matches at 9 bases. Germline CDR1 is MRHNA and CDR2 is SNTAGT. The V and J ends lost 4 bases and 5 bases, in that order; junction bases with no gene match: 3. The CDR3 totals 14 residues.